This paragraph covers one T cell receptor beta chain sequence. The entry originates in a study of control samples from healthy donors and cancer patients. The protocol was immunoSEQ multiplex PCR, while the TCRdb copy is restricted to in-frame clones and leaves out a portion. Of around 180,000 clones listed, roughly 88% are singletons. Sequencing was carried out using blood. The sequence was obtained from a woman between 25 and 40 years old in good health.

The CDR3 DNA reads TGTGCCAGCAGCGGGCGACAGCCGGGGACCGGGGAGCTGTTTTTT. It translates to CASSGRQPGTGELFF. J is TRBJ2-2 and V is TRBV11-3; D could derive from TRBD1 or TRBD2 (5 bases each). The germline gives CDR1 SGHNT, CDR2 YENEEA. The V gene lost 5 bases and the J gene lost 5 bases, with 15 bases spanning the gap. The CDR3 is 15 amino acids.